A selection of T cell receptor beta chains follows, all from one sample in a study of blood T cell repertoires in COVID-19. This table comes from immunoSEQ multiplex PCR, and its TCRdb copy is limited to in-frame clones, with some not included. The top ten hold about 17% of the sample, which has roughly 200,000 clones, about 85% seen once. The material sequenced was PBMCs or T cells enriched from blood (not recorded which). The receptor set was obtained from a man aged 35-49 years who had recovered from COVID-19. The CDR3 runs from the conserved cysteine through the conserved F or W. The D gene is left open where the match is weak. A row's size may be missing; if present it is once, few, many or a size class.

TGCGCCAGCATCATTAGCGGGGCTAGCACAGATACGCAGTATTTT	CASIISGASTDTQYF	NA	TRBV5-1	TRBJ2-3	TRBD2
TGCGCCAGCAGCCCGTCCGGAGGGGTGGGCACTGAAGCTTTCTTT	CASSPSGGVGTEAFF	NA	TRBV5-1	TRBJ1-1	NA
TGTGCCAGCAGTTTAACAGGGGGGAACACCGGGGAGCTGTTTTTT	CASSLTGGNTGELFF	NA	TRBV27	TRBJ2-2	TRBD1
TGTGCCAGCAGACCCGGCGGGGGTAAGGGCAATCAGCCCCAGCATTTT	CASRPGGGKGNQPQHF	NA	TRBV28	TRBJ1-5	NA
TGCGCCAGCAGCCAAACCGACAGGGGGTCGGGGCAAGAGACCCAGTACTTC	CASSQTDRGSGQETQYF	NA	TRBV5-1	TRBJ2-5	TRBD1
TGTGCCAGCAGTTACTCGACCCTCAGGGCAGATACGCAGTATTTT	CASSYSTLRADTQYF	NA	TRBV6-5	TRBJ2-3	NA
TGTGCCAGCAGCCAAGAATTCCGGGAGGGGGGAGATACGCAGTATTTT	CASSQEFREGGDTQYF	few	TRBV4-2	TRBJ2-3	TRBD2
TGTGCCACCAGCGAGGGGACCCAGGGGGCGGGTCAGCCCCAGCATTTT	CATSEGTQGAGQPQHF	NA	TRBV15	TRBJ1-5	TRBD1
TGTGCCAGCTCACCATCGAGAAGCGAAAAACTGTTTTTT	CASSPSRSEKLFF	NA	TRBV18	TRBJ1-4	NA
TGCGCCAGCAGCGAACGGGGGACTAGCAGATACAATGAGCAGTTCTTC	CASSERGTSRYNEQFF	NA	TRBV5-1	TRBJ2-1	TRBD2
TGTGCCAGCAGCTCATTCCATGACACTTCCTACGAGCAGTACTTC	CASSSFHDTSYEQYF	NA	TRBV5-5	TRBJ2-7	NA
TGTGCCAGTAGTATTTATGGCGCGGGAGTGTCCTACAATGAGCAGTTCTTC	CASSIYGAGVSYNEQFF	NA	TRBV19	TRBJ2-1	TRBD2
TGTGCCAGCAATTACGGGACAGGGGATAGAAACACCATATATTTT	CASNYGTGDRNTIYF	NA	TRBV28	TRBJ1-3	TRBD1
TGCGCCAGCAGCCAAGGGGGGCAGGGGAATAGCAATCAGCCCCAGCATTTT	CASSQGGQGNSNQPQHF	few	TRBV4-1	TRBJ1-5	NA
TGTGCCAGTAGTAACGTGGGGGGTTACGAGCAGTACTTC	CASSNVGGYEQYF	NA	TRBV19	TRBJ2-7	NA